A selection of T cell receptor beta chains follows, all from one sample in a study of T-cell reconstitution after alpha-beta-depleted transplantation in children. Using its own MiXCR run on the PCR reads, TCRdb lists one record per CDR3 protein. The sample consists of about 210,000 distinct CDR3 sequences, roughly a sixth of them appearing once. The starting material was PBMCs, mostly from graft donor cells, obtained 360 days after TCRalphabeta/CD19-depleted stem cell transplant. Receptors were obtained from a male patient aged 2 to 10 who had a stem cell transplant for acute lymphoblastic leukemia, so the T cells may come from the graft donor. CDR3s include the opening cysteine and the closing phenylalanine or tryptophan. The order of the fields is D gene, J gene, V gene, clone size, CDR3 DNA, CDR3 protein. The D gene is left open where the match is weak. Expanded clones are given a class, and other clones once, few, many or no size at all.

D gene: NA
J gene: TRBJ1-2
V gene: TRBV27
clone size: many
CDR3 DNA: TGTGCCAGCAGCTCAAAACAACAGGGATTCGGCTACACCTTC
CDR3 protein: CASSSKQQGFGYTF

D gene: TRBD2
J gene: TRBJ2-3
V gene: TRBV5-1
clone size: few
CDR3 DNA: TGCGCCAGCAGCCCGAGGATTAGCGCGGGGGTTAGCACAGATACGCAGTATTTT
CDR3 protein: CASSPRISAGVSTDTQYF

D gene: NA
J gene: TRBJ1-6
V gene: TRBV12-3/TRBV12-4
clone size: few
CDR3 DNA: TGTGCCAGCACCCTGGAGGCAGGGTCGACACCCCTCCACTTT
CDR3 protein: CASTLEAGSTPLHF

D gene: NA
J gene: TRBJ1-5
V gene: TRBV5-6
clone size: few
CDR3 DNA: TGTGCCAGCAGCTTCTATCTTAGGAATCAGCCCCAGCATTTT
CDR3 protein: CASSFYLRNQPQHF

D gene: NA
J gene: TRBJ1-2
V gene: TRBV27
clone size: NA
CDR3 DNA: TGTGCCAGCAGTTCACAAACCCCGGACTATGGCTACACCTTC
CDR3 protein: CASSSQTPDYGYTF

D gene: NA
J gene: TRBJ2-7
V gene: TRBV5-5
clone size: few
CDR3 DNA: TGTGCCAGCAGCTCGAAAGGGTCTTATAGCTACGAGCAGTACTTC
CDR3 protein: CASSSKGSYSYEQYF

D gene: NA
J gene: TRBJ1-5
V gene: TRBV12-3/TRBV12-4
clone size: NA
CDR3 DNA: TGTGCCAGCAGTCCGGACTATAGCAATCAGCCCCAGCATTTT
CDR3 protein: CASSPDYSNQPQHF

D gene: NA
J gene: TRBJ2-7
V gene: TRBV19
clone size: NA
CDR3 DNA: TGTGCCAGTAGCCCTTACCTCGGGACGGGTTCCTACGAGCAGTACTTC
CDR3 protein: CASSPYLGTGSYEQYF

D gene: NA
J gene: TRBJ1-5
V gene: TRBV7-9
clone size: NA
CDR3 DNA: TGTGCCAGCAGCCCCAAGGGTGATCAGCCCCAGCATTTT
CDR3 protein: CASSPKGDQPQHF

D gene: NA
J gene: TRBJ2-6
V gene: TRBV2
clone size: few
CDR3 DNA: TGTGCCAGCAGTAGAATATCTCTGGAGGCCAACGTCCTGACTTTC
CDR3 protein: CASSRISLEANVLTF

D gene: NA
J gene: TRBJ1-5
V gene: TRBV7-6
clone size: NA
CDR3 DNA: TGTGCCAGCAGCTTAGTCGGGGTAAGGAAGAGGAATCAGCCCCAGCATTTT
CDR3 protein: CASSLVGVRKRNQPQHF

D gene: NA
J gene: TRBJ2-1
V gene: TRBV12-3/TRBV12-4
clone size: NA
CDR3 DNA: TGTGCCAGCAGTTTAGGCTCGGGGTTCCCCTCCTACAATGAGCAGTTCTTC
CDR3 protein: CASSLGSGFPSYNEQFF

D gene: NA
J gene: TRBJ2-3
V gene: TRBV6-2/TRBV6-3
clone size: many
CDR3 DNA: TGTGCCAGCAGTTCCGCGGAGGCAGATACGCAGTATTTT
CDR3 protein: CASSSAEADTQYF

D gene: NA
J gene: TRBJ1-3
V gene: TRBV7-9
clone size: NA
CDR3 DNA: TGTGCCAGCAGCCTATTTCCAGGGGCTGGAAACACCATATATTTT
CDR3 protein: CASSLFPGAGNTIYF

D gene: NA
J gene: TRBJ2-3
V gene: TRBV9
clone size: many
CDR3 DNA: TGTGCCAGCAGTGGAAGGCTAGAACCTCCCTTGTTTAGCACAGATACGCAGTATTTT
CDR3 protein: CASSGRLEPPLFSTDTQYF

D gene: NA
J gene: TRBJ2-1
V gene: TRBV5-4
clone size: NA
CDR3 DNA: TGTGCCAGCAGCTTTTGGAGGCTCTCCTACAATGAGCAGTTCTTC
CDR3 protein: CASSFWRLSYNEQFF

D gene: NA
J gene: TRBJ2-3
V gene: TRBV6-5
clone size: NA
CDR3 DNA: TGTGCCAGCAGTTACTCACCACAGCAGGGATTCACAGATACGCAGTATTTT
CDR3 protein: CASSYSPQQGFTDTQYF

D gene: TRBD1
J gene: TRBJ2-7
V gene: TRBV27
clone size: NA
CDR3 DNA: TGTGCCAGCAGCGGACAGGGAGGCCTCTACGAGCAGTACTTC
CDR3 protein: CASSGQGGLYEQYF

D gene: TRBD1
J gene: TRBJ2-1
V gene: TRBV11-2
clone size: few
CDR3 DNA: TGTGCCAGCAGCCGAAGACCCCGGGACAGGGGTTTTGGTAATGAGCAGTTCTTC
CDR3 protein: CASSRRPRDRGFGNEQFF

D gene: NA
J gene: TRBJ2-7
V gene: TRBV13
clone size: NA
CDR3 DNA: TGTGCCAGCAGACGCCTCGCCGGTTCCTACGAGCAGTACTTC
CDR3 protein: CASRRLAGSYEQYF

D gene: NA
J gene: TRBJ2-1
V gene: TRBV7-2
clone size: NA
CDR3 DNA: TGTGCCAGCACCTCTTGGGCAGGCCCCCCATACAATGAGCAGTTCTTC
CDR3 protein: CASTSWAGPPYNEQFF

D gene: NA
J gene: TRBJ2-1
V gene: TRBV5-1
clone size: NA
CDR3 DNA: TGCGCCAGCACACGGGCTAGCGCCTACAATGAGCAGTTCTTC
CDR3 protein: CASTRASAYNEQFF

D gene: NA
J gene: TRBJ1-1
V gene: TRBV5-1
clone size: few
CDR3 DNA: TGCGCCAGCAGCTTGGATCCAGGTACTATGAACACTGAAGCTTTCTTT
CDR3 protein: CASSLDPGTMNTEAFF

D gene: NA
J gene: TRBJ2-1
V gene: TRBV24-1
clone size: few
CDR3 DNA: TGTGCCACTGGGATAGGGAGCTACGATGAGCAGTTCTTC
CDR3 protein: CATGIGSYDEQFF

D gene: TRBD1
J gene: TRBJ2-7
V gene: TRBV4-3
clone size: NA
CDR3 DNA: TGCGCCAGCAGCCAAGATAGGACGGGACAGGGCTACTACGAGCAGTACTTC
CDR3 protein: CASSQDRTGQGYYEQYF

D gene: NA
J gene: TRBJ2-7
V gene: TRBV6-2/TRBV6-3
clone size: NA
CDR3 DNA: TGTGCCAGCGGGGGATCCTACGAGCAGTACTTC
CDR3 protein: CASGGSYEQYF

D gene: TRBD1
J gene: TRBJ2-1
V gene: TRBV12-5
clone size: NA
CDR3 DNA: TGTGCTAGTGGCTCCGGGACAGGTTTGTTAAATGAGCAGTTCTTC
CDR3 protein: CASGSGTGLLNEQFF

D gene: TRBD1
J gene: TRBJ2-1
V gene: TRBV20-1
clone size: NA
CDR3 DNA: TGCAGTGCAAGCGCCGCGGACAGGACATTTGATGAGCAGTTCTTC
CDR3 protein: CSASAADRTFDEQFF

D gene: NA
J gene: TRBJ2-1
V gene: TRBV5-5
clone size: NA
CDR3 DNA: TGTGCCAGCAGCCGCACAGCCGACAATGAGCAGTTCTTC
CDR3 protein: CASSRTADNEQFF

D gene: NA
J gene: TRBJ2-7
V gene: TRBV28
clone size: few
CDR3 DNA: TGTGCCAGCAGTTTAACCCCTGGCGGCGAGCAGTACTTC
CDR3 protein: CASSLTPGGEQYF

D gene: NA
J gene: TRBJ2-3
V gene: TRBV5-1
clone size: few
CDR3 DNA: TGCGCCAGCAGCTTGGTGCCGACCTCGAGGAGCACAGATACGCAGTATTTT
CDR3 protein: CASSLVPTSRSTDTQYF

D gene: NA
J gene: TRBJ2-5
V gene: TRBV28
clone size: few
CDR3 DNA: TGTGCCAGCAGTCACGACAGGCCTCAAGAGACCCAGTACTTC
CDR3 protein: CASSHDRPQETQYF

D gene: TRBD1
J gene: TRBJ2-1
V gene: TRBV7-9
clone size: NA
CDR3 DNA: TGTGCCAGCGACCCGGGACAGGGCTACAATGAGCAGTTCTTC
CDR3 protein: CASDPGQGYNEQFF

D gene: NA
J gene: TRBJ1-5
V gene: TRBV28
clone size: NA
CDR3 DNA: TGTGCCAGCAGTTTCTCGTTTTCGGGTAGCAATCAGCCCCAGCATTTT
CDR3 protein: CASSFSFSGSNQPQHF

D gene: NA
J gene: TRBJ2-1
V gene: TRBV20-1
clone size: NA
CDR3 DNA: TGCAGTGCCCGCTTTATGGGGGGCTCCTACAATGAGCAGTTCTTC
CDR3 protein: CSARFMGGSYNEQFF

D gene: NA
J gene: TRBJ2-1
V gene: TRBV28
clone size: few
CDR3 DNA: TGTGCCAGCAGTTTATTAGGGGCCTACAATGAGCAGTTCTTC
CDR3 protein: CASSLLGAYNEQFF

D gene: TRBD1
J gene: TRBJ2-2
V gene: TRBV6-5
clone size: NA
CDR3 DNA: TGTGCCAGCAGTTTCGGACAGGGTATCTCCGGGGAGCTGTTTTTT
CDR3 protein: CASSFGQGISGELFF

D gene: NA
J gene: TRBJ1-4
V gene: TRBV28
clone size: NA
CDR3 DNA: TGTGCCAGCTCCGTGGGGAGGGAAAAACTGTTTTTT
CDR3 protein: CASSVGREKLFF

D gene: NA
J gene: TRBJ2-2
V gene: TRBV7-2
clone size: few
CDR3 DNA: TGTGCCAGCAGCTTGGTAGAGAACACCGGGGAGCTGTTTTTT
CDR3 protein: CASSLVENTGELFF

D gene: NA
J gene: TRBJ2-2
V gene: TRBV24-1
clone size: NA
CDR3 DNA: TGTGCCACCAGTGATTTGCAAATTGGGGGTCCGAACACCGGGGAGCTGTTTTTT
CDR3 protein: CATSDLQIGGPNTGELFF

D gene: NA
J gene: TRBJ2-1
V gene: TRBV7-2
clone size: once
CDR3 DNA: TGTGCCAGCAGCTTAGGGGAAGACAGAGACCGGTTCTTC
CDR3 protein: CASSLGEDRDRFF

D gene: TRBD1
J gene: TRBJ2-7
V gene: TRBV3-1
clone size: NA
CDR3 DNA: TGTGCCAGCAGCCAAGTTCGGGACAGCTACGAGCAGTACTTC
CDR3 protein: CASSQVRDSYEQYF

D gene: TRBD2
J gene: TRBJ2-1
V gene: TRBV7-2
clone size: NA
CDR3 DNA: TGTGCCAGCAGCTTAGCGGGCGGGGGGGCTCATAATGAGCAGTTCTTC
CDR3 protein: CASSLAGGGAHNEQFF

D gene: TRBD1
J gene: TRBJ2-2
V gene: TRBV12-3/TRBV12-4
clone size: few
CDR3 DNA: TGTGCCAGCAGGCTCGACAGGGGTTCCCACGGGGAGCTGTTTTTT
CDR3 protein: CASRLDRGSHGELFF

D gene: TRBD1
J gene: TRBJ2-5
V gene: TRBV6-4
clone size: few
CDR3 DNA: TGTGCCAGCATTAAGGGGGCACGGGAGACCCAGTACTTC
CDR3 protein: CASIKGARETQYF

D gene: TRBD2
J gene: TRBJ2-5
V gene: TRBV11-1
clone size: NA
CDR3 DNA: TGTGCCAGCAGCCGAAATGGGGAGGGAAGAGAGACCCAGTACTTC
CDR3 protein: CASSRNGEGRETQYF

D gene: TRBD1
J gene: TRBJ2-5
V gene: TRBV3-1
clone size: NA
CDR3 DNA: TGTGCCATCTGGGACAGGGTCGGAGAGACCCAGTACTTC
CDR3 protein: CAIWDRVGETQYF

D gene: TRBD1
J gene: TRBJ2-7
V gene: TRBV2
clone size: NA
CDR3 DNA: TGTGCCAGCAGGGACAGGGAGTTGGCTTACGAGCAGTACTTC
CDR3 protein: CASRDRELAYEQYF

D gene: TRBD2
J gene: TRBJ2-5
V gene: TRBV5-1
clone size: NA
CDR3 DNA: TGCGCCAGCAGCTTCGGAAGCGGGGGGGGAGAGACCCAGTACTTC
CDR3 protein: CASSFGSGGGETQYF

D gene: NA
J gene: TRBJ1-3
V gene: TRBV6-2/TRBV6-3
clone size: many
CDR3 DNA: TGTGCCAGCGGCGAGCTGGGGGACTCTGGAAACACCATATATTTT
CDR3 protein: CASGELGDSGNTIYF

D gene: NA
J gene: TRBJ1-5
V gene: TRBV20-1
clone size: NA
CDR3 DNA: TGCAGTGCTAAGGGGGTATCGCGTCAGCCCCAGCATTTT
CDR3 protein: CSAKGVSRQPQHF

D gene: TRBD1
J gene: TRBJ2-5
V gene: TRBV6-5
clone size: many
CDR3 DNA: TGTGCCAGCAGTTACGGGACAGGTGGGACCCAGTACTTC
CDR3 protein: CASSYGTGGTQYF

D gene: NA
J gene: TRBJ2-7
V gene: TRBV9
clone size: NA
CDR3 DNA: TGTGCCAGCAGCGCCCTAGGGACGGGCGAGCAGTACTTC
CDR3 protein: CASSALGTGEQYF

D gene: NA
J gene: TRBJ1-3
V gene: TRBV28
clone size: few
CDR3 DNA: TGTGCCAGCACCCTGAGACAGTACGGAAACACCATATATTTT
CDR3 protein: CASTLRQYGNTIYF